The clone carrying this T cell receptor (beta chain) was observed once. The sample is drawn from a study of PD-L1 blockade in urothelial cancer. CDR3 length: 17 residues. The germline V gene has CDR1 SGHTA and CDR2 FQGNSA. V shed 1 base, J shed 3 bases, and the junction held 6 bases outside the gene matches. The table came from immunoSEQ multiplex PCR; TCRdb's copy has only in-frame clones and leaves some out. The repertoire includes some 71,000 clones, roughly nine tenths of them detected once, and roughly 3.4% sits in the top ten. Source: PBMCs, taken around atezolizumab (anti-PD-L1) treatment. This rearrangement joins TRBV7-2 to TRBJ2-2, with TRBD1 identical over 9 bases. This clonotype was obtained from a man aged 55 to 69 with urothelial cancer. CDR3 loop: CASSLGAGTGHTGELFF. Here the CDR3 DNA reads TGTGCCAGCAGCTTAGGTGCTGGGACAGGGCACACCGGGGAGCTGTTTTTT. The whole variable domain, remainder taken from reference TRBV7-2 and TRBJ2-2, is GAGVSQSPSNKVTEKGKDVELRCDPISGHTALYWYRQSLGQGLEFLIYFQGNSAPDKSGLPSDRFSAERTGGSVSTLTIQRTQQEDSAVYLCASSLGAGTGHTGELFFGEGSRLTVL.